The 12 T cell receptor beta chains listed next were all sequenced from one sample in a study of low-dose radiotherapy and immunotherapy resistance in tumors. Gene-specific TRAV and TRBV primers were used for first-strand cDNA, covering alpha and beta chains. The PCR that amplified TCRs ran for about 20 cycles, relying on a constant-region primer and a V-primer adapter. TCRdb re-called the reads with MiXCR, one entry per CDR3 protein. This sample has tens of thousands of distinct CDR3 sequences, with under 30% found just once. Time point here: before trial treatment. Sequenced material: PBMCs, taken before treatment. The source is a male donor with prostate cancer.

This clonotype was counted ten times or more. The V and J genes are TRBV5-5 and TRBJ1-2; a weak D match, TRBD1 (5 bases). The V end was cut by 4 bases, the J end by 4 bases, with 17 bases between. Germline CDR1 and CDR2: SGHKS and YYEKEE (reference sequence). CDR3 length: 15 amino acids. Written as DNA, the CDR3 is TGTGCCAGCAGCCCACAGGCGGGGTTGGCCTATGGCTACACCTTC. Translation: CASSPQAGLAYGYTF.

The genes are TRBV30 and TRBJ2-1; 10 nucleotides match TRBD2. This CDR3 region has 15 residues. The junction had 12 bases not matched to a gene; V was cut back by 7 bases and J by 6 bases. Looked up from germline, CDR1 is GTSNPN and CDR2 is SVGIG (reference sequence). CDR3 residues: CALRSGTSVGNEQFF. The CDR3 nucleotides read TGTGCCTTGAGGTCAGGGACTAGCGTGGGCAATGAGCAGTTCTTC.

As concerns this clonotype: Because the CDR3's place on the DNA is in doubt, the DNA is left out and the CDR3 is given as listed by TCRdb. The V call is TRBV5-4, the J call TRBJ2-2. The CDR3 region is 17 residues in length, termini included. CDR1 is SGHNT and CDR2 is YYREEE in the germline V gene (reference sequence). The chain's CDR3 is CASSLYRGANTGELFFF.

Regarding this clonotype: Only one base separates this from a far larger clonotype, so it likely reflects a read error. The chain recombines TRBV6-1 with TRBJ2-7; 7 bases align to TRBD1. Losses at the gene ends were 7 bases for V and 7 bases for J; bases not matched to a gene: 13. The length of the CDR3 is 14 residues. Germline V lookup: CDR1 MNHNS, CDR2 SASEGT. CDR3 bases: TGTGCCAGCAACGACAGGGATAGGGACAATGAGCAGTACTTC. The encoded protein is CASNDRDRDNEQYF.

This clonotype was detected ten times or more. V is TRBV18 and J is TRBJ2-5, with D perhaps TRBD1 (6 bases). Trimming removed 6 bases from V and 2 bases from J, with 10 bases in between. Germline V gives CDR1 KGHSH, CDR2 LQKENI. The CDR3 is 13 amino acids. The DNA for the CDR3 is TGTGCCAGCTCCCGCGGACAGCAAGAGACCCAGTACTTC. Translation gives CASSRGQQETQYF. The variable domain in full, with the rest retrieved from reference TRBV18 and TRBJ2-5, is NAGVMQNPRHLVRRRGQEARLRCSPMKGHSHVYWYRQLPEEGLKFMVYLQKENIIDESGMPKERFSAEFPKEGPSILRIQQVVRGDSAAYFCASSRGQQETQYFGPGTRLLVL.

This clonotype was seen many times. This sequence joins TRBV19 and TRBJ2-2; a weak D match, TRBD2 (6 bases). V was pared by 6 bases and J by 3 bases, with 17 bases between. In germline, CDR1 is LNHDA, CDR2 SQIVND (reference sequence). The CDR3 consists of 16 residues. CDR3 coding DNA: TGTGCCAGTAGAGTAATAAGGACGGGGGACACCGGGGAGCTGTTTTTT. Its translation is CASRVIRTGDTGELFF.

This clonotype was picked up many times. The V gene is TRBV7-9, the J gene TRBJ1-4; maybe TRBD1 (5 bases). This CDR3 region has 16 residues. Trimming pared 1 base from V and 0 bases from J, leaving 9 bases between. The germline V gene has CDR1 SEHNR and CDR2 FQNEAQ (reference sequence). For the CDR3, the DNA is TGTGCCAGCAGCTTAGACGGGACTGCAACTAATGAAAAACTGTTTTTT. This codes for CASSLDGTATNEKLFF.

The rearrangement uses TRBV4-1 and TRBJ2-3; D gene ambiguous. The CDR3 contains 12 residues. The V and J ends lost 5 bases and 5 bases respectively, with 8 bases between them. Germline V gene lookup returns CDR1 MGHRA and CDR2 YSYEKL. The CDR3 DNA is TGCGCCAGCAGCGCCCGGCAAGATACGCAGTATTTT. Translated, it gives CASSARQDTQYF.

J is TRBJ1-5 and V is TRBV6-1; perhaps TRBD1 as D (6 bases). V lost 5 bases and J lost 7, with 15 bases in between. This CDR3 comprises 14 residues. The germline V gene has CDR1 MNHNS and CDR2 SASEGT. The CDR3 protein is CASSHNREGQPQHF. In nucleotides, the CDR3 is TGTGCCAGCAGTCATAACAGGGAAGGGCAGCCCCAGCATTTT.

This clonotype occurred many times. The V gene is TRBV5-1, the J gene TRBJ2-1; TRBD2 aligns across 8 bases. The junction had 6 bases not matched to a gene; V was cut back by 1 base and J by 0 bases. The CDR3 is made up of 17 amino acids. CDR1 and CDR2 (germline): SGHRS, YFSETQ. CDR3 in DNA: TGCGCCAGCAGCTTGATTAGCGGGGATGTCTCCTACAATGAGCAGTTCTTC. Amino acid sequence: CASSLISGDVSYNEQFF.

The genes are TRBV5-1 and TRBJ2-3, with 9 nucleotides matching TRBD1. The germline CDR1 and CDR2 sequences are SGHRS and YFSETQ. Trimming cost V 4 bases and J 9 bases; bases outside gene matches: 15. The CDR3 covers 16 residues. Here the CDR3 DNA reads TGCGCCAGCAGCCTGACCGGGACAGGGACACTACAGACGCAGTATTTT. It yields the protein CASSLTGTGTLQTQYF.

This clonotype has ten or more counts. The V gene is TRBV5-1, the J gene TRBJ1-4; tentatively, D is TRBD1 (6 bases). V lost 0 bases to trimming and J lost 4 bases, with 13 bases between them. CDR3 length: 16 amino acids. Germline V gene data show CDR1 as SGHRS and CDR2 as YFSETQ. This CDR3 is CASSLGFRTDNEKLFF. The CDR3 DNA follows: TGCGCCAGCAGCTTGGGGTTTAGGACAGATAATGAAAAACTGTTTTTT.